This T cell receptor beta chain appears in the sequencing data of a study of control samples from healthy donors and cancer patients. This CDR3 has 16 residues. Germline lookup yields CDR1 MDHEN and CDR2 SYDVKM. V lost 5 bases, J lost 3 bases, and 11 bases stayed unmatched. Only in-frame clones appear in the TCRdb table, and some are missing; sequencing was by immunoSEQ multiplex PCR. The sample consists of under 450,000 clones, 75% to 95% of them appearing once. This sequence originates from a middle-aged man with head and neck cancer. Material for sequencing was PBMCs. The chain uses TRBV28 and TRBJ1-2, with TRBD1 matching over 8 bases. DNA for the CDR3: TGTGCCAGCAGTCCCTCCGGGACAGGATCTTACTATGGCTACACCTTC. Amino acids: CASSPSGTGSYYGYTF.